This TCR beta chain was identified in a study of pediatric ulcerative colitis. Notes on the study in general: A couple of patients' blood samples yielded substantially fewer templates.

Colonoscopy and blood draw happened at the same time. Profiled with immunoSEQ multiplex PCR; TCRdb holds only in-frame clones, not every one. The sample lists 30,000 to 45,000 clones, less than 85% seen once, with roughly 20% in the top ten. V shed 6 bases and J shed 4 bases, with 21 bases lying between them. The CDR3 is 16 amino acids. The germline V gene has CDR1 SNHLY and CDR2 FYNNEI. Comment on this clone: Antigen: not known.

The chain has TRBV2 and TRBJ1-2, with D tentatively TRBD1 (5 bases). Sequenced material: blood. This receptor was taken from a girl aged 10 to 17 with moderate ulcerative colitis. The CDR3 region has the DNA TGTGCCAGCAGGCGCACTTATTGGGGCGGTTTCTATGGCTACACCTTC. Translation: CASRRTYWGGFYGYTF.